This T cell receptor beta chain was retrieved from a study of blood T cells in healthy people across ages. Findings of the study overall: The unsorted PBMCs prevented any conclusive comparison of naive versus antigen-experienced cells. Naive T cell percentage strongly correlated with TCR beta diversity.

Each donor gave roughly 9.2 milliliters of peripheral blood. A few counts support this clonotype. What it binds is unknown. The CDR3 spans 17 residues. Germline lookup yields CDR1 LGHDT and CDR2 YNNKEL (reference sequence). The ends lost 4 bases at V and 6 bases at J; junction bases unmatched: 12. A J-beta primer mix and a sample-barcoded 5' primer were used in a second PCR of roughly 6 to 11 cycles. TCRdb passed the 5' RACE reads through MiXCR, listing each CDR3 protein once. The data hold hundreds of thousands of distinct CDR3 sequences, with about 30% observed a single time. Sequences were obtained from blood. This TCR was recovered from a woman of 80 years or more in good health. The V call is TRBV3-1, the J call TRBJ2-2, with 9 bases identical to TRBD1. The DNA for the CDR3 is TGTGCCAGCAGCCCTTCCCCGGGACAGGGTTTCGCCGGGGAGCTGTTTTTT. As protein: CASSPSPGQGFAGELFF.